The 20 T cell receptor beta chains listed next were all sequenced from one sample in a study of blood T cell repertoires in COVID-19 (dated by TCRdb to 2018 to 2020). Library preparation employed the immunoSEQ multiplex PCR assay. TCRdb's version of the immuneACCESS table is confined to in-frame rearrangements and falls short of the full clone set. An unresolved V gene accounts for under half of the shortfall where checked; the remainder is of unknown origin. The sample profile shows 130,000 to 150,000 clones; about 83% of them were found once. More than 4% of the sample rests with the top ten. The sequenced sample consisted of peripheral blood. These receptors originate from a middle-aged woman with acute or convalescent COVID-19.

V gene TRBV28 combines with J gene TRBJ2-7; the match to TRBD2 covers 8 bases. Germline V gene lookup returns CDR1 MDHEN and CDR2 SYDVKM. The CDR3 runs to 14 residues. Trimming cost V 3 bases and J 0 bases; bases outside gene matches: 1. CDR3 amino acids: CASSFSGDSYEQYF. CDR3 DNA sequence: TGTGCCAGCAGTTTTAGCGGGGACTCCTACGAGCAGTACTTC.

The chain joins TRBV19 to TRBJ1-4; 10 nucleotides match TRBD1. The CDR3 totals 17 residues. V dropped 6 bases and J dropped 5; count of bases not matched to a gene: 12. From germline, CDR1 is LNHDA and CDR2 SQIVND (reference sequence). This CDR3 is CASSTGGSGQGNEKLFF. The CDR3 bases are TGTGCCAGTAGCACCGGCGGGTCGGGACAGGGGAATGAAAAACTGTTTTTT.

The chain couples TRBV30 to TRBJ1-2; TRBD1 is a possible D gene (5 bases). CDR3 length: 10 amino acids. Looked up from germline, CDR1 is GTSNPN and CDR2 is SVGIG (reference sequence). The V gene lost 6 bases and the J gene lost 8 bases, with 10 bases spanning the gap. CDR3 DNA: TGTGCCTGCACAGGATTCGGCTACACCTTC. Protein sequence: CACTGFGYTF.

In this sample, this clone turned up once. The chain uses TRBV5-1 and TRBJ1-2, with D hard to call. This CDR3 spans 16 amino acids. Germline CDR1 is SGHRS and CDR2 is YFSETQ. V shed 0 bases and J shed 7 bases, with 19 bases lying between them. CDR3 amino acids: CASSLELEAGRGGYTF. As DNA, the CDR3 is TGCGCCAGCAGCTTGGAACTCGAGGCCGGGCGGGGTGGCTACACCTTC.

The chain couples TRBV9 to TRBJ1-1; 7 bases are shared with TRBD1. CDR3 length: 12 residues. V lost 6 bases and J lost 8; bases outside the gene matches: 7. Germline V gives CDR1 SGDLS, CDR2 YYNGEE. The CDR3 coding sequence is TGTGCCAGCACCCCTCGGGACAGAGAAGCTTTCTTT. Protein sequence: CASTPRDREAFF.

This CDR3 is CASSLGDRAGTEAFF. DNA for the CDR3: TGTGCCAGCAGCTTGGGGGACAGAGCAGGCACTGAAGCTTTCTTT. V gene TRBV5-6 combines with J gene TRBJ1-1; 7 nucleotides align to TRBD1. Trimming at V came to 0 bases and at J to 4 bases, leaving 6 bases not matched to a gene. CDR3 size: 15 residues. Germline V gene lookup returns CDR1 SGHDT and CDR2 YYEEEE.

The chain links TRBV4-3 to TRBJ1-3, with D tentatively TRBD1 (6 bases). The V gene's germline CDR1 is LGHNA and CDR2 YSLEER. This CDR3 has 15 residues. Trimming took off 3 bases at V and 4 bases at J, with 13 bases between the two ends. This CDR3 reads CASSQTQGTGNTIYF. CDR3 nucleotides: TGCGCCAGCAGCCAGACACAGGGTACAGGAAACACCATATATTTT.

Note on this clone: A read error may account for a junction end that differs from germline. The chain joins TRBV9 to TRBJ1-1; tentatively, D is TRBD1 (5 bases). The germline CDR1 and CDR2 sequences are SGDLS and YYNGEE. This CDR3 contains 12 residues. DNA of the CDR3: TGTGCCAGCGGGGGGTCCGGGGCTGACGCTTTCTTT. It specifies CASGGSGADAFF.

This clone was counted ten times or more. The V call is TRBV6-2 or TRBV6-3, the J call TRBJ2-7; perhaps TRBD1 as D (5 bases). Trimming cost V 6 bases and J 5 bases, with 20 bases left between them. Germline V gives CDR1 MNHEY, CDR2 SVGEGT. The CDR3 is 15 residues long. CDR3 in amino acids: CASSRSVDGADEQYF. CDR3 nucleotides: TGTGCCAGCAGCCGCAGCGTGGATGGGGCCGACGAGCAGTACTTC.

The genes are TRBV5-1 and TRBJ1-5; no reliable D call. Per germline, CDR1 SGHRS and CDR2 YFSETQ. This CDR3 spans 15 amino acids. V was cut by 0 bases and J by 3 bases, with 10 bases left in between. The CDR3 spells CASSLAAGINQPQHF. The CDR3, as DNA: TGCGCCAGCAGCTTGGCCGCGGGTATCAATCAGCCCCAGCATTTT.

The chain joins TRBV18 to TRBJ1-2; D is perhaps TRBD1 (5 bases). From germline, CDR1 is KGHSH and CDR2 LQKENI. The CDR3 totals 12 residues. V was pared by 4 bases and J by 3 bases, with 6 bases between. The CDR3 coding sequence is TGTGCCAGCTCACAACAGGACTATGGCTACACCTTC. Its translation is CASSQQDYGYTF.

This chain links TRBV9 with TRBJ2-4, with 9 bases fitting TRBD1. Looked up from germline, CDR1 is SGDLS and CDR2 is YYNGEE. V lost 4 bases, J lost 6 bases, and 26 bases stayed unmatched. There are 21 residues in the CDR3. DNA of the CDR3: TGTGCCAGCAGCCGTCCGAAAAGGGCCACAGGGGGCGAATTATTGGTAAACATTCAGTACTTC. Its protein is CASSRPKRATGGELLVNIQYF.

The chain recombines TRBV9 with TRBJ2-1, with a weak D call TRBD2 (6 bases). The germline V and J ends were trimmed by 3 bases and 3 bases, with 10 bases remaining between them. From germline, CDR1 is SGDLS and CDR2 YYNGEE. The CDR3 is made up of 14 amino acids. The CDR3 sequence is CASSALGGYNEQFF. CDR3 sequence (DNA): TGTGCCAGCAGCGCACTCGGGGGCTACAATGAGCAGTTCTTC.

The V and J genes are TRBV6-5 and TRBJ2-7; TRBD2 matches at 14 bases. The ends lost 0 bases at V and 4 bases at J; junction bases unmatched: 2. The CDR3 totals 16 residues. Germline V gene data show CDR1 as MNHEY and CDR2 as SVGAGI. This CDR3 is CASSYSGLAGVYEQYF. CDR3 coding DNA: TGTGCCAGCAGTTACTCGGGACTAGCGGGGGTGTACGAGCAGTACTTC.

The gene calls are TRBV30 and TRBJ1-1; D might be TRBD1 (5 bases). Trimming removed 5 bases from V and 1 base from J, with 14 bases in between. CDR3 length equals 14 residues. CDR1 is GTSNPN, CDR2 SVGIG, per germline (reference sequence). Here the CDR3 DNA reads TGTGCCTGGGGCCTTTCAGGGCAGAACACTGAAGCTTTCTTT. It specifies CAWGLSGQNTEAFF.

On this clone: The sample has other DNA sequences that encode this CDR3 too. The chain links TRBV29-1 to TRBJ2-7, with a possible D match to TRBD2 (5 bases). Germline V gives CDR1 SQVTM, CDR2 ANQGSEA. Trimming left V 1 base short and J 0 bases short, with 10 bases between. This CDR3 contains 14 residues. Here the CDR3 reads CSVEGTGGSYEQYF. The CDR3 DNA reads TGCAGCGTTGAAGGGACTGGAGGCTCCTACGAGCAGTACTTC.

The V call is TRBV6-5, the J call TRBJ1-1, with 7 bases aligning to TRBD1. The V gene's germline CDR1 is MNHEY and CDR2 SVGAGI. With V trimmed by 6 bases and J by 4 bases, 5 bases remained unmatched. There are 13 residues in the CDR3. The CDR3 here is CASSRQGTTEAFF. In nucleotides, the CDR3 is TGTGCCAGCAGCAGACAGGGTACCACTGAAGCTTTCTTT.

This chain joins TRBV5-4 and TRBJ2-3, with D unclear. Germline V gene sequence: CDR1 SGHNT, CDR2 YYREEE (reference sequence). The V end was cut by 4 bases, the J end by 3 bases, with 15 bases between. The CDR3 length is 15 residues. For the CDR3, the DNA is TGTGCCAGCAGCCCAAGCCCAACCAGGACAGATACGCAGTATTTT. Residues: CASSPSPTRTDTQYF.

This chain links TRBV18 with TRBJ1-2; TRBD1 agrees at 7 bases. V gave up 0 bases and J gave up 6 bases; unmatched junction bases: 4. The CDR3 is 14 amino acids. Germline V gives CDR1 KGHSH, CDR2 LQKENI. CDR3 sequence reads: CASSPPTGTNGYTF. The CDR3 DNA reads TGTGCCAGCTCACCACCGACAGGGACAAATGGCTACACCTTC.

This sequence joins TRBV25-1 and TRBJ1-1; 8 nucleotides agree with TRBD1. The V and J ends lost 3 bases and 3 bases, in that order; junction bases with no gene match: 3. The germline V gene has CDR1 MGHDK and CDR2 SYGVNS. The CDR3 is 14 residues long. CDR3: CASSEYRGDTEAFF. The CDR3 nucleotides are TGTGCCAGCAGTGAGTACAGGGGGGACACTGAAGCTTTCTTT. The whole variable domain, remainder taken from reference TRBV25-1 and TRBJ1-1, is EADIYQTPRYLVIGTGKKITLECSQTMGHDKMYWYQQDPGMELHLIHYSYGVNSTEKGDLSSESTVSRIRTEHFPLTLESARPSHTSQYLCASSEYRGDTEAFFGQGTRLTVV.